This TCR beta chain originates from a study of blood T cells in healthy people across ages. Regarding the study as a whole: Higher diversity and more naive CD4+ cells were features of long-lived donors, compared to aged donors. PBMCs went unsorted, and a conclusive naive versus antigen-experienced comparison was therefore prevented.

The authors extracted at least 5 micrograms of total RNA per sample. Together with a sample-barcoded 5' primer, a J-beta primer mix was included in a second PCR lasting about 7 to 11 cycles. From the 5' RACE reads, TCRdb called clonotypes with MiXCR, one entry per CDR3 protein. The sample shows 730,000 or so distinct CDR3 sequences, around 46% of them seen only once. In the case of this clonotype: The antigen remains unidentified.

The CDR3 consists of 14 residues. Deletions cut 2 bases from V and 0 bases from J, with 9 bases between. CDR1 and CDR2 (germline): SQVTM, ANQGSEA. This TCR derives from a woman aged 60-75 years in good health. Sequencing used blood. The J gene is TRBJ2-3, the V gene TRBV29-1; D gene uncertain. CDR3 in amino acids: CSVERGSSTDTQYF. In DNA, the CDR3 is TGCAGCGTTGAACGTGGCAGTAGCACAGATACGCAGTATTTT.